The TCR beta chain under discussion was sequenced for a study of cytomegalovirus exposure and HLA in healthy donors. Study at large: Around 80 million unique TCRs from HLA-typed donors were held in an early data release.

The CDR3 covers 13 residues. With 3 bases removed from V and 2 bases from J, the gap between germline ends came to 5 bases. From germline, CDR1 is MRHNA and CDR2 SNTAGT. The primer mix had 60 Vbeta and 13 Jbeta primers. The protocol was immunoSEQ multiplex PCR, while the TCRdb copy is restricted to in-frame clones and leaves out a portion. This table has 150,000 to 200,000 clones, around 75% appearing once. Study results and limitations: In a later analysis, most CMV-associated TCR beta chains appeared HLA-restricted. Presence/absence analyses supposed approximately even sequencing depth among donors.

With respect to this clone: Its matching antigen is unknown.

Among the donors, all were healthy bone marrow donors. This sequence was found in a woman aged 50 to 60 in good health and CMV-seronegative. The chain couples TRBV6-4 to TRBJ1-3, with D uncertain. The sequencing input was PBMCs. The chain's CDR3 is CASSEAPGNTIYF. For the CDR3, the DNA is TGTGCCAGCAGTGAGGCTCCTGGAAACACCATATATTTT.